A single sample is the source of the 20 T cell receptor beta chains below, sequenced in a study of shared clonotypes between healthy human individuals. Measured with immunoSEQ multiplex PCR; TCRdb has only the in-frame clones, and not every one. In the table there are millions of clones, 85% to 95% of which are singletons. It was CD45RO-negative cells, positively selected for CCR7, that made up naive CD8 cells, with terminally differentiated effector memory CD45RA+ cells excluded. Sequencing used naive CD8+ T cells from PBMCs. The receptor set was obtained from a man between 18 and 35 years old in good health. Some clones in this sample may be carry-over from other donors' samples.

This clone is a singleton in its sample. The gene calls are TRBV9 and TRBJ2-2, with 9 nucleotides matching TRBD2. The CDR3 sequence is 17 residues long. Germline-derived CDR1 and CDR2 are SGDLS and YYNGEE. J was trimmed by 5 bases and V by 4 bases; bases with no gene match: 12. The CDR3 sequence: CASSPTPGAGGTGELFF. In nucleotides, the CDR3 is TGTGCCAGCAGCCCGACCCCGGGAGCGGGAGGTACCGGGGAGCTGTTTTTT. Using reference TRBV9 and TRBJ2-2 for the parts outside the CDR3, the full variable domain is DSGVTQTPKHLITATGQRVTLRCSPRSGDLSVYWYQQSLDQGLQFLIQYYNGEERAKGNILERFSAQQFPDLHSELNLSSLELGDSALYFCASSPTPGAGGTGELFFGEGSRLTVL.

This chain uses TRBV28 with TRBJ2-7; 7 positions match TRBD2. The CDR3 is 13 residues long. Per the germline V gene, CDR1 is MDHEN and CDR2 is SYDVKM. V gave up 6 bases and J gave up 6 bases; unmatched junction bases: 8. DNA for the CDR3: TGTGCCAGCAGGGGGGAGGGGACCCCCGAGCAGTACTTC. Amino acids: CASRGEGTPEQYF.

In the case of this clone: Other DNA sequences in this specimen translate into the identical CDR3. This chain links TRBV19 with TRBJ2-7, with unresolved D. The V gene's germline CDR1 is LNHDA and CDR2 SQIVND (reference sequence). CDR3 length: 14 amino acids. V was pared by 1 base and J by 1 base, with 8 bases between. CDR3 sequence reads: CASSIVGSSYEQYF. In DNA, the CDR3 is TGTGCCAGTAGTATAGTTGGCAGTTCCTACGAGCAGTACTTC.

V usage is TRBV2 and J usage is TRBJ2-1; possibly TRBD1 or TRBD2 for D (6 bases each). The length of the CDR3 is 14 residues. V lost 6 bases and J 7 bases, leaving 16 bases between the germline ends. CDR1 SNHLY and CDR2 FYNNEI come from the germline V gene. The CDR3 DNA is TGTGCCAGCAGCCAGCTAGGGGGGAGTAATGAGCAGTTCTTC. Protein product: CASSQLGGSNEQFF.

The chain joins TRBV11-2 to TRBJ1-1, with D hard to call. CDR1 is SGHAT, CDR2 FQNNGV, per germline. Trimming cost V 3 bases and J 7 bases, with 15 bases left between them. The CDR3 has 14 amino acids. CDR3 nucleotide sequence: TGTGCCAGCAGCTTTTTAGAGGGATTTGGTGAAGCTTTCTTT. Protein product: CASSFLEGFGEAFF.

V and J are TRBV7-9 and TRBJ2-2; 11 bases line up with TRBD2. V shed 6 bases and J 3 bases; nucleotides not matched to a gene: 3. Germline CDR1 is SEHNR and CDR2 is FQNEAQ (reference sequence). This CDR3 has 15 amino acids. The CDR3 coding sequence is TGTGCCAGCAGGACTAGCGGGGTTGACACCGGGGAGCTGTTTTTT. Translating it yields CASRTSGVDTGELFF. The entire variable domain, with the rest obtained from reference TRBV7-9 and TRBJ2-2, is as follows: DTGVSQNPRHKITKRGQNVTFRCDPISEHNRLYWYRQTLGQGPEFLTYFQNEAQLEKSRLLSDRFSAERPKGSFSTLEIQRTEQGDSAMYLCASRTSGVDTGELFFGEGSRLTVL.

J is TRBJ2-1 and V is TRBV7-9, with a possible D match to TRBD2 (5 bases). This CDR3 contains 15 residues. Germline CDR1 reads SEHNR; CDR2 reads FQNEAQ (reference sequence). Trimming shortened V by 8 bases and J by 0 bases, and 14 bases separated the two germline ends. CDR3 sequence (DNA): TGTGCCAGCGCCCAAGAGGGTAGCTCCTACAATGAGCAGTTCTTC. It encodes CASAQEGSSYNEQFF.

The gene calls are TRBV10-2 and TRBJ2-7; the D gene could be TRBD1 or TRBD2 (5 bases each). V lost 6 bases to trimming and J lost 0 bases, with 12 bases between them. CDR3 length: 14 amino acids. Looked up from germline, CDR1 is WSHSY and CDR2 is SAAADI. The chain's CDR3 is CASRKTGTSYEQYF. CDR3 nucleotides: TGCGCCAGCAGAAAGACCGGGACCTCCTACGAGCAGTACTTC.

This sequence joins TRBV5-4 and TRBJ2-2, with D unclear. Germline CDR1 SGHNT, CDR2 YYREEE (reference sequence). This CDR3 comprises 15 residues. Trimming removed 4 bases from V and 0 bases from J, with 10 bases in between. Here the CDR3 reads CASSGQVANTGELFF. The DNA for the CDR3 is TGTGCCAGCAGCGGGCAGGTAGCGAACACCGGGGAGCTGTTTTTT.

The chain has TRBV28 and TRBJ2-7; weak D call: TRBD1 (6 bases). With 7 bases removed from V and 0 bases from J, the gap between germline ends came to 19 bases. CDR3 length: 16 residues. Germline loops: CDR1 MDHEN, CDR2 SYDVKM. CDR3 in amino acids: CASIKGDNLPSYEQYF. DNA for the CDR3: TGTGCCAGCATCAAAGGGGACAACCTCCCCTCCTACGAGCAGTACTTC.

The CDR3 here is CASNLNRGREVHEQFF. DNA for the CDR3: TGTGCCAGCAACCTAAACAGGGGGCGCGAGGTGCATGAGCAGTTCTTC. This chain uses TRBV7-9 with TRBJ2-1; TRBD1 matches 9 bases. Per the germline V gene, CDR1 is SEHNR and CDR2 is FQNEAQ (reference sequence). This CDR3 has 16 residues. Trimming cost V 7 bases and J 8 bases; bases outside gene matches: 15.

The chain joins TRBV19 to TRBJ1-5; D is perhaps TRBD1 (5 bases). There are 12 residues in the CDR3. Germline lookup yields CDR1 LNHDA and CDR2 SQIVND (reference sequence). V was clipped by 7 bases and J by 5 bases, with 9 bases between them. CDR3 sequence: CASMGGDQPQHF. In DNA, the CDR3 is TGTGCCAGTATGGGAGGGGATCAGCCCCAGCATTTT.

The chain uses TRBV19 and TRBJ2-1; D not resolved. The CDR3 spans 16 residues. The V and J ends lost 3 bases and 0 bases respectively, with 12 bases between them. Germline V gene lookup returns CDR1 LNHDA and CDR2 SQIVND (reference sequence). CDR3 DNA sequence: TGTGCCAGTAGTATCAGCCGAGCCCGCTCCTACAATGAGCAGTTCTTC. It specifies CASSISRARSYNEQFF.

The chain employs TRBV6-5 and TRBJ2-2, with D uncertain. The CDR3 sequence is 13 residues long. CDR1 is MNHEY, CDR2 SVGAGI, per germline. V dropped 2 bases and J dropped 3 bases, with 4 bases sitting between them. CDR3 region: CASSYVYTGELFF. CDR3 in DNA: TGTGCCAGCAGTTACGTATACACCGGGGAGCTGTTTTTT.

The rearrangement uses TRBV4-1 and TRBJ2-7; no reliable D call. CDR1 MGHRA and CDR2 YSYEKL come from the germline V gene. The V gene lost 4 bases and the J gene lost 3 bases, with 10 bases spanning the gap. The CDR3 length is 13 residues. In DNA form, the CDR3 reads TGCGCCAGCAGCCCCTACCACCTCTACGAGCAGTACTTC. Translating it yields CASSPYHLYEQYF.

The chain has TRBV28 and TRBJ1-5; D uncertain. This CDR3 spans 17 amino acids. V lost 6 bases to trimming and J lost 0 bases, with 18 bases between them. Germline V gives CDR1 MDHEN, CDR2 SYDVKM. The CDR3 reads CASSGRPHRVSNQPQHF. The DNA for the CDR3 is TGTGCCAGCAGCGGTCGACCCCACCGCGTTAGCAATCAGCCCCAGCATTTT.

Regarding this clone: The identical CDR3 is also encoded by other nucleotide sequences in the sample. This rearrangement joins TRBV25-1 to TRBJ2-3; a possible D gene is TRBD1 (6 bases). This CDR3 contains 14 residues. The germline CDR1 and CDR2 sequences are MGHDK and SYGVNS. Trimming cost V 2 bases and J 2 bases, with 8 bases left between them. The CDR3 DNA reads TGTGCCAGCAGTGAAACAGGGTCCACAGATACGCAGTATTTT. Protein: CASSETGSTDTQYF.

This chain links TRBV27 with TRBJ1-1, with 7 nucleotides matching TRBD1. The CDR3 covers 16 residues. Germline assignment: CDR1 MNHEY and CDR2 SMNVEV (reference sequence). Trimming at V came to 0 bases and at J to 1 base, leaving 5 bases not matched to a gene. CDR3 protein: CASSLSPGQQNTEAFF. CDR3 nucleotides: TGTGCCAGCAGTTTATCGCCGGGACAGCAGAACACTGAAGCTTTCTTT.

J is TRBJ2-7 and V is TRBV28; TRBD1 is a possible D gene (5 bases). This CDR3 comprises 16 residues. Germline assignment: CDR1 MDHEN and CDR2 SYDVKM. Trimming removed 3 bases at V and 2 bases at J, with 17 bases between. The CDR3 loop reads CASSFGMTALPYEQYF. CDR3 DNA: TGTGCCAGCAGTTTTGGGATGACAGCACTTCCCTACGAGCAGTACTTC.

V gene TRBV6-4 combines with J gene TRBJ2-1; 11 bases fit TRBD2. Trimming took 4 bases from V and 5 from J; bases not matched to a gene: 4. Germline V gene data show CDR1 as MRHNA and CDR2 as SNTAGT. The CDR3 length is 15 residues. Here the CDR3 reads CASSASGRTNNEQFF. The DNA for the CDR3 is TGTGCCAGCAGTGCTAGCGGGAGGACTAACAATGAGCAGTTCTTC.